A selection of T cell receptor beta chains follows, all from one sample in a study of T cell repertoires in aging, cancer and after chemotherapy. Via MiXCR, TCRdb re-called the multiplex PCR reads, giving one row per CDR3 protein. The sample lists 2,200 or so distinct CDR3 sequences, about 24% occurring once. The source material was blood. These TCRs come from a human donor with a solid tumor. Both conserved end residues are part of each CDR3. A D gene is named only where the DNA matches it firmly. The size of a clone is reported for some rows only, either as once, few or many, or as a class for expanded clones.

j_gene: TRBJ2-5; v_gene: TRBV7-2; d_gene: -; abundance: few; CDR3aa: CASSSRGSVVETQYF; CDR3nt: TGTGCCAGCAGCTCTCGGGGGAGTGTAGTTGAGACCCAGTACTTC
j_gene: TRBJ2-2; v_gene: TRBV12-3/TRBV12-4; d_gene: TRBD2; abundance: -; CDR3aa: CASSLGSGANTGELFF; CDR3nt: TGTGCCAGCAGCCTCGGGAGCGGGGCGAACACCGGGGAGCTGTTTTTT
j_gene: TRBJ2-2; v_gene: TRBV5-1; d_gene: -; abundance: few; CDR3aa: CASTLVGGGTGELFF; CDR3nt: TGCGCCAGCACCCTAGTGGGGGGCGGCACCGGGGAGCTGTTTTTT
j_gene: TRBJ1-5; v_gene: TRBV19; d_gene: -; abundance: medium-sized; CDR3aa: CASSMSAEGRPQHF; CDR3nt: TGTGCCAGTAGTATGTCGGCAGAAGGAAGGCCCCAGCATTTT
j_gene: TRBJ2-2; v_gene: TRBV12-3/TRBV12-4; d_gene: -; abundance: medium-sized; CDR3aa: CASSLTGHRDGELFF; CDR3nt: TGTGCCAGCAGTTTAACAGGGCACAGAGACGGGGAGCTGTTTTTT
j_gene: TRBJ1-2; v_gene: TRBV4-2; d_gene: -; abundance: -; CDR3aa: CASSQAVGGPYGYTF; CDR3nt: TGCGCCAGCAGCCAAGCGGTGGGGGGGCCCTATGGCTACACCTTC
j_gene: TRBJ1-2; v_gene: TRBV5-4; d_gene: TRBD1; abundance: -; CDR3aa: CASSLGAGGWPNYGYTF; CDR3nt: TGTGCCAGCAGCTTGGGGGCAGGGGGATGGCCCAACTATGGCTACACCTTC
j_gene: TRBJ2-1; v_gene: TRBV12-3/TRBV12-4; d_gene: -; abundance: medium-sized; CDR3aa: CASRYGLEQFF; CDR3nt: TGTGCCAGCAGGTACGGGCTAGAGCAGTTCTTC
j_gene: TRBJ1-5; v_gene: TRBV5-8; d_gene: -; abundance: -; CDR3aa: CASSRGQPQHF; CDR3nt: TGTGCCAGCAGCCGCGGTCAGCCCCAGCATTTT
j_gene: TRBJ2-7; v_gene: TRBV18; d_gene: TRBD2; abundance: few; CDR3aa: CASSPLAGAPDEQYF; CDR3nt: TGTGCCAGCTCACCACTAGCGGGGGCCCCGGACGAGCAGTACTTC
j_gene: TRBJ2-3; v_gene: TRBV27; d_gene: TRBD2; abundance: -; CDR3aa: CASQPVGGTDTQYF; CDR3nt: TGTGCCAGCCAACCCGTGGGGGGGACAGATACGCAGTATTTT
j_gene: TRBJ2-3; v_gene: TRBV27; d_gene: TRBD2; abundance: -; CDR3aa: CASSLFPTSGGALLDTQYF; CDR3nt: TGTGCCAGCAGTTTATTTCCTACTAGCGGGGGGGCCCTCCTCGATACGCAGTATTTT
j_gene: TRBJ1-4; v_gene: TRBV11-2; d_gene: -; abundance: -; CDR3aa: CASSLEGREKLFF; CDR3nt: TGTGCCAGCAGCTTAGAGGGACGCGAAAAACTGTTTTTT
j_gene: TRBJ2-1; v_gene: TRBV6-2/TRBV6-3; d_gene: TRBD2; abundance: medium-sized; CDR3aa: CASSWTSQGEQFF; CDR3nt: TGTGCCAGCAGTTGGACTAGTCAGGGTGAGCAGTTCTTC
j_gene: TRBJ2-7; v_gene: TRBV18; d_gene: TRBD2; abundance: medium-sized; CDR3aa: CASSMGRGSDEQYF; CDR3nt: TGTGCCAGCTCTATGGGGAGGGGCTCGGACGAGCAGTACTTC
j_gene: TRBJ1-3; v_gene: TRBV7-6; d_gene: -; abundance: medium-sized; CDR3aa: CASSRMSSSGNTIYF; CDR3nt: TGTGCCAGCAGTCGGATGAGCTCTTCTGGAAACACCATATATTTT
j_gene: TRBJ2-3; v_gene: TRBV6-5; d_gene: TRBD1; abundance: medium-sized; CDR3aa: CASSYTGTGGSSDTQYF; CDR3nt: TGTGCCAGCAGTTACACGGGGACAGGGGGTTCGTCAGATACGCAGTATTTT
j_gene: TRBJ2-2; v_gene: TRBV4-3; d_gene: -; abundance: -; CDR3aa: CASSQEGVLYTGELFF; CDR3nt: TGCGCCAGCAGCCAAGAAGGCGTGTTGTACACCGGGGAGCTGTTTTTT
j_gene: TRBJ1-5; v_gene: TRBV6-1; d_gene: -; abundance: medium-sized; CDR3aa: CASARARGLGNQPQHF; CDR3nt: TGTGCCAGCGCCAGGGCAAGAGGTTTAGGCAATCAGCCCCAGCATTTT
j_gene: TRBJ1-4; v_gene: TRBV5-6; d_gene: -; abundance: -; CDR3aa: CASSLAGSPNEKLFF; CDR3nt: TGTGCCAGCAGCTTGGCTGGGTCACCTAATGAAAAACTGTTTTTT
j_gene: TRBJ2-5; v_gene: TRBV12-3/TRBV12-4; d_gene: -; abundance: few; CDR3aa: CASSLGQLQETQYF; CDR3nt: TGTGCCAGCAGTTTGGGGCAGTTACAAGAGACCCAGTACTTC
j_gene: TRBJ1-2; v_gene: TRBV20-1; d_gene: -; abundance: -; CDR3aa: CSVSHNTGSGRGDGYTF; CDR3nt: TGCAGTGTCTCGCACAATACAGGGTCAGGAAGGGGCGATGGCTACACCTTC
j_gene: TRBJ2-7; v_gene: TRBV19; d_gene: -; abundance: -; CDR3aa: CASSIGAGTPTYEQYF; CDR3nt: TGTGCCAGTAGTATAGGGGCCGGGACCCCGACCTACGAGCAGTACTTC
j_gene: TRBJ2-1; v_gene: TRBV7-3; d_gene: TRBD2; abundance: -; CDR3aa: CASSLNSGAYNEQFF; CDR3nt: TGTGCCAGCAGCTTAAATAGCGGGGCGTACAATGAGCAGTTCTTC
j_gene: TRBJ1-2; v_gene: TRBV6-1; d_gene: -; abundance: medium-sized; CDR3aa: CASSEGGLDYGYTF; CDR3nt: TGTGCCAGCAGTGAGGGGGGCTTGGACTATGGCTACACCTTC
j_gene: TRBJ2-1; v_gene: TRBV7-2; d_gene: -; abundance: few; CDR3aa: CASSSPIRLTSSYNEQFF; CDR3nt: TGTGCCAGCAGCTCCCCGATAAGACTGACGAGCTCCTACAATGAGCAGTTCTTC
j_gene: TRBJ2-7; v_gene: TRBV7-9; d_gene: -; abundance: few; CDR3aa: CASSLGGHRDEQYF; CDR3nt: TGTGCCAGCAGCTTAGGAGGTCATCGGGACGAGCAGTACTTC
j_gene: TRBJ2-6; v_gene: TRBV12-3/TRBV12-4; d_gene: TRBD2; abundance: -; CDR3aa: CASSGLAGANVLTF; CDR3nt: TGTGCCAGCAGTGGACTAGCGGGGGCCAACGTCCTGACTTTC
j_gene: TRBJ1-1; v_gene: TRBV6-1; d_gene: -; abundance: -; CDR3aa: CASSEAGTRTEAFF; CDR3nt: TGTGCCAGCAGTGAAGCGGGGACACGTACTGAAGCTTTCTTT
j_gene: TRBJ1-2; v_gene: TRBV30; d_gene: -; abundance: -; CDR3aa: CAWSPGGGYTF; CDR3nt: TGTGCCTGGAGCCCGGGGGGGGGCTACACCTTC
j_gene: TRBJ2-5; v_gene: TRBV30; d_gene: TRBD2; abundance: few; CDR3aa: CAWDSSGGRETQYF; CDR3nt: TGTGCCTGGGACTCTAGCGGGGGGAGGGAGACCCAGTACTTC
j_gene: TRBJ2-2; v_gene: TRBV24-1; d_gene: TRBD1; abundance: -; CDR3aa: CATSGGSGTGGANTRELFF; CDR3nt: TGTGCCACCAGTGGAGGGTCCGGGACAGGGGGGGCGAACACCAGGGAGCTGTTTTTT